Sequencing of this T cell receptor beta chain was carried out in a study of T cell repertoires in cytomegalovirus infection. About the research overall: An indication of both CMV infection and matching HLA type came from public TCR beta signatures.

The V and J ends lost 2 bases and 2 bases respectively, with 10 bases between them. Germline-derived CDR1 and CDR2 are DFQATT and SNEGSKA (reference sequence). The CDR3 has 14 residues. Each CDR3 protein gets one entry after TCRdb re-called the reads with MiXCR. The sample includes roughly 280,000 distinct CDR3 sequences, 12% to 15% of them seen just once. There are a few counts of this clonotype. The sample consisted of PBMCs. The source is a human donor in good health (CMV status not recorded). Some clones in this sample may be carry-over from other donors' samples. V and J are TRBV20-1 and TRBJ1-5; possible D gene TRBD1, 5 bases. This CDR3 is CSARRGEGNQPQHF. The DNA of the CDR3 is TGCAGTGCTAGACGGGGGGAGGGCAATCAGCCCCAGCATTTT.